This T cell receptor beta chain was documented in a study of T-cell reconstitution after alpha-beta-depleted transplantation in children. Whole-study findings and limits: Among T cells one year after transplant, newly produced cells accounted for most counts and diversity. Recipient T cells and thymic progenitors that survived gave rise to the high TCRbeta diversity observed at day 60 in some patients. Alpha-beta T cells about two months after transplant reportedly derived from several hundred expanded graft clones.

Looked up from germline, CDR1 is MGHRA and CDR2 is YSYEKL. This CDR3 is 14 amino acids long. V lost 4 bases and J 6 bases, leaving 15 bases between the germline ends. Concerning this clonotype itself: Its target is unknown.

During its preparation, the TCRbeta library received unique molecular identifiers. MiXCR was run by TCRdb on the PCR reads, yielding one entry per CDR3 protein. This table has 300,000 or so distinct CDR3 sequences, roughly 21% appearing once. J is TRBJ2-5 and V is TRBV4-1; D is unresolved. The receptor was isolated from a male patient between 5 and 17 years old who had a stem cell transplant for acute lymphoblastic leukemia, so the T cells may come from the graft donor. Sequencing was performed on PBMCs, mostly from graft donor cells, taken 180 days after TCRalphabeta/CD19-depleted stem cell transplant. The CDR3 loop reads CASSPLIVGKTQYF. The CDR3, as DNA: TGCGCCAGCAGCCCCCTGATTGTTGGAAAGACCCAGTACTTC.